A selection of T cell receptor beta chains follows, all from one sample in a study of cytomegalovirus exposure and HLA in healthy donors. This table comes from immunoSEQ multiplex PCR, and its TCRdb copy is limited to in-frame clones, with some not included. In the table there are about 120,000 clones, over 8.5% of which are singletons. The specimen sequenced was PBMCs. Receptors were obtained from a middle-aged woman in good health and CMV-seropositive. CDR3s include the opening cysteine and the closing phenylalanine or tryptophan. The order of the fields is D gene, J gene, clone size, V gene, CDR3 DNA, CDR3 protein. D genes are given only for firm matches. A clone size is listed for some rows: how often the clone was seen (once, few, many), or a class if it is expanded.

.,TRBJ2-2,few,TRBV5-4,TGTGCCAGCAGCTTGGGTCAGGGGGGCGCCGGGGAGCTGTTTTTT,CASSLGQGGAGELFF
TRBD1,TRBJ1-3,.,TRBV4-1,TGCGCCAGCAGCATAACCCAGGGGGTAGGGGGAAACACCATATATTTT,CASSITQGVGGNTIYF
.,TRBJ2-1,few,TRBV2,TGTGCCAGCAGTGAAGACAGTCACTCCTACAATGAGCAGTTCTTC,CASSEDSHSYNEQFF
TRBD2,TRBJ2-5,few,TRBV5-1,TGCGCCAGCAGCTTGGAGCCGGGGGGTTTGGAGACCCAGTACTTC,CASSLEPGGLETQYF
TRBD1,TRBJ1-1,few,TRBV18,TGTGCCAGCTCATCCCGACAGGGAGACACTGAAGCTTTCTTT,CASSSRQGDTEAFF
.,TRBJ2-1,.,TRBV7-9,TGTGCCAGCACCCCCCCACGCCGCGCCTACAATGAGCAGTTCTTC,CASTPPRRAYNEQFF
.,TRBJ1-4,.,TRBV6-1,TGTGCCAGCAGTGACCCACGACAGGACCCAACTAATGAAAAACTGTTTTTT,CASSDPRQDPTNEKLFF
TRBD1,TRBJ1-2,few,TRBV30,TGTGCCTGGGACAGGGCCACCGGGGATGGCTACACCTTC,CAWDRATGDGYTF
.,TRBJ2-2,.,TRBV28,TGTGCCAGCAGTTTTCGTACTTACGGGGAGCTGTTTTTT,CASSFRTYGELFF
TRBD1,TRBJ1-5,few,TRBV27,TGTGCCAGCAGTCCCCGGATCGCAACAGGGGAGAGGAATCAGCCCCAGCATTTT,CASSPRIATGERNQPQHF
TRBD1,TRBJ1-6,few,TRBV13,TGTGCCAGCAGCTTGGACAGGGGGCGAGTTAATTCACCCCTCCACTTT,CASSLDRGRVNSPLHF
.,TRBJ2-3,few,TRBV18,TGTGCCAGCTCACCTTTGCGGGTCCTCACTAGCACAGATACGCAGTATTTT,CASSPLRVLTSTDTQYF
.,TRBJ1-5,.,TRBV4-1,TGCGCCAGCAGCCAAGAAGAGGGGGTTCAGCCCCAGCATTTT,CASSQEEGVQPQHF
TRBD1,TRBJ1-2,few,TRBV6-1,TGTGCCAGCAACTTGGACCGAGGGGGCAACTATGGCTACACCTTC,CASNLDRGGNYGYTF
.,TRBJ2-7,few,TRBV30,TGTGCCTGGGGGGGCAGATCCTACGAGCAGTACTTC,CAWGGRSYEQYF
.,TRBJ1-4,few,TRBV18,TGTGCCAGCTCACCACTCAGGGGACGGACAACTAATGAAAAACTGTTTTTT,CASSPLRGRTTNEKLFF
.,TRBJ2-5,.,TRBV15,TGTGCCACCAGCAGAGAGAGGAGCGGATTACAAGAGACCCAGTACTTC,CATSRERSGLQETQYF
TRBD2,TRBJ2-1,few,TRBV12-5,TGTGCTAGTGGTTTGATGCAGGGACTAGCGAGCTCCTACAATGAGCAGTTCTTC,CASGLMQGLASSYNEQFF
.,TRBJ1-6,few,TRBV27,TGTGCCAGCAGTTATCGCTCCTATAATTCACCCCTCCACTTT,CASSYRSYNSPLHF
.,TRBJ2-7,.,TRBV7-2,TGTGCCAGCAGCTTAGGTCGGGGGGCGCACCACGAGCAGTACTTC,CASSLGRGAHHEQYF
TRBD2,TRBJ2-3,few,TRBV5-1,TGCGCCAGCAGCTTAGGACTAGCGGGGGGGCCCGGCACAGATACGCAGTATTTT,CASSLGLAGGPGTDTQYF
.,TRBJ2-5,.,TRBV5-1,TGCGCCAGCACCCAGGGGGGTAACCAAGAGACCCAGTACTTC,CASTQGGNQETQYF
.,TRBJ2-7,.,TRBV7-8,TGTGCCAGCAGCTACGGACATAACGAGCAGTACTTC,CASSYGHNEQYF
TRBD2,TRBJ2-3,.,TRBV19,TGTGCCAGTAGCCTCCTAACTGGGGCGGGGGTTCCAGATACGCAGTATTTT,CASSLLTGAGVPDTQYF
TRBD2,TRBJ2-5,.,TRBV6-5,TGTGCCAGCAGGGAACTAGCGGGAGATCAAGAGACCCAGTACTTC,CASRELAGDQETQYF
.,TRBJ2-7,.,TRBV20-1,TGCAGTGCCCAGGACAACTACGAGCAGTACTTC,CSAQDNYEQYF
TRBD2,TRBJ2-1,.,TRBV2,TGTGCCAGCGGTAAGCGGGGAGGGGAGCAGTTCTTC,CASGKRGGEQFF
TRBD1,TRBJ2-7,.,TRBV6-5,TGTGCCAGCAGTTACTTGGACAGGGGACCTTACGAGCAGTACTTC,CASSYLDRGPYEQYF
TRBD1,TRBJ2-1,.,TRBV4-1,TGCGCCAGCAGCCAAGATCCCGGACAGGGTTCCTACAATGAGCAGTTCTTC,CASSQDPGQGSYNEQFF
TRBD1,TRBJ1-1,few,TRBV9,TGTGCCAGCAGCGCGAGACAGGGCTCTGAAGCTTTCTTT,CASSARQGSEAFF
.,TRBJ1-6,.,TRBV5-1,TGCGCCAGCAGCTCCCTCGGCGGGGGGGCCGATAATTCACCCCTCCACTTT,CASSSLGGGADNSPLHF
.,TRBJ2-7,.,TRBV6-5,TGTGCCAGCAGTTACTCACAGGGTGCGCGGGACGAGCAGTACTTC,CASSYSQGARDEQYF
.,TRBJ1-2,few,TRBV10-2,TGCGCCAGCAGTGAAACAGGTTCTGGCCAAAGGCTCGGTTCTAACTATGGCTACACCTTC,CASSETGSGQRLGSNYGYTF
TRBD1,TRBJ2-3,few,TRBV6-1,TGTGCCAGCAGTCCGGGACAGGGGGCATCTACGCAGTATTTT,CASSPGQGASTQYF
.,TRBJ2-5,.,TRBV9,TGTGCCAGCAGCGTAGCCGGGGGAGCAGAGACCCAGTACTTC,CASSVAGGAETQYF
.,TRBJ1-6,.,TRBV18,TGTGCCAGCTCACAGACCAGCGGGGGCTATAATTCACCCCTCCACTTT,CASSQTSGGYNSPLHF
TRBD2,TRBJ2-5,many,TRBV15,TGTGCCACCAGCAGAGAGGGACTAGCGGGGGTAGAGACCCAGTACTTC,CATSREGLAGVETQYF
TRBD1,TRBJ2-7,few,TRBV6-1,TGTGCCAGCAGTGAAATCAGGACAGGCCCCTACGAGCAGTACTTC,CASSEIRTGPYEQYF
.,TRBJ2-1,few,TRBV2,TGTGCCAGCAGTGAAGCGCCCGGTGGTGAGCAGTTCTTC,CASSEAPGGEQFF
.,TRBJ1-2,few,TRBV5-4,TGTGCCAGCAGCCCGGGGAGGGGGGAACGATCATATGGCTACACCTTC,CASSPGRGERSYGYTF
TRBD2,TRBJ2-1,medium-sized,TRBV6-4,TGTGCCAGCAGTACCACTAGCGGGGGGGCGAATGAGCAGTTCTTC,CASSTTSGGANEQFF
TRBD2,TRBJ2-1,.,TRBV7-6,TGTGCCAGCAGCCCGGGACTAGACAATGAGCAGTTCTTC,CASSPGLDNEQFF
TRBD1,TRBJ1-1,few,TRBV19,TGTGCCACCCGACCCCGAGACAGGGGGAACACTGAAGCTTTCTTT,CATRPRDRGNTEAFF
.,TRBJ2-7,few,TRBV5-6,TGTGCCAGCAGCTTGGGGGTCAGGGCCTACGAGCAGTACTTC,CASSLGVRAYEQYF
TRBD1,TRBJ2-7,.,TRBV7-9,TGTGCCAGCGAACTCACAGGGGGCTACGAGCAGTACTTC,CASELTGGYEQYF
TRBD1,TRBJ2-2,.,TRBV7-8,TGTGCCAGCAGCTTAGTGGGGACAGGCGCCTCCGGCACCGGGGAGCTGTTTTTT,CASSLVGTGASGTGELFF
TRBD1,TRBJ2-3,few,TRBV5-1,TGCGCCAGCAGCTTGTATGTTCAGGGACAGGGAGTAGGTACGCAGTATTTT,CASSLYVQGQGVGTQYF
TRBD1,TRBJ1-3,few,TRBV7-9,TGTGCCAGCAGCTTACCGGGACAGACAAACACCATATATTTT,CASSLPGQTNTIYF
TRBD1,TRBJ1-2,.,TRBV19,TGTGCCAGTAGGACACCTTATTCCGGGACAGAGACCTATGGCTACACCTTC,CASRTPYSGTETYGYTF
.,TRBJ1-2,few,TRBV30,TGTGCCTGGACCCGGGGAGGGGGGTATGGCTACACCTTC,CAWTRGGGYGYTF
TRBD2,TRBJ2-7,.,TRBV5-1,TGCGCCAGCACCCCCACCGGGACTACCCATTACGAGCAGTACTTC,CASTPTGTTHYEQYF
.,TRBJ1-5,.,TRBV7-2,TGTGCTAGCAGCTTAGACATTAGAACTACGCCCCAGCATTTT,CASSLDIRTTPQHF
TRBD2,TRBJ2-7,.,TRBV18,TGTGCCAGCTCCGTTGGGGAGGGCCGCGAGCAGTACTTC,CASSVGEGREQYF
TRBD1,TRBJ2-5,few,TRBV4-2,TGTGCCAGCAGCCTCCGGACAGGGGGGACTGGGTTACAAGAGACCCAGTACTTC,CASSLRTGGTGLQETQYF